Listed below are T cell receptor beta chains from one sample, sequenced in a study of blood T cell repertoires in COVID-19. Produced via immunoSEQ multiplex PCR; TCRdb's table is partial and in-frame only. The repertoire holds over 300,000 clones, with 90% as singletons. The sample consisted of peripheral blood. All receptors come from a young man with active or convalescent COVID-19. CDR3s include the opening cysteine and the closing phenylalanine or tryptophan. Each record gives: V gene, D gene, clone size, J gene, CDR3 DNA, CDR3 protein. D genes are given only for firm matches. Where a row states a size, it is once, few, many or the class of an expanded clone; other rows omit it.

v_gene: TRBV18; d_gene: TRBD1; abundance: NA; j_gene: TRBJ1-5; CDR3nt: TGTGCCAGCTCAAGACAGGGGGCAACCCAGCCCCAGCATTTT; CDR3aa: CASSRQGATQPQHF
v_gene: TRBV14; d_gene: NA; abundance: NA; j_gene: TRBJ1-2; CDR3nt: TGTGCCAGCAGCCATAACAGGGAGTTCTATGGCTACACCTTC; CDR3aa: CASSHNREFYGYTF
v_gene: TRBV3-1/TRBV3-2; d_gene: NA; abundance: NA; j_gene: TRBJ1-6; CDR3nt: TGTGCCAGCAGCCAATACAGTCCTATTGCCCTCCACTTT; CDR3aa: CASSQYSPIALHF
v_gene: TRBV4-1; d_gene: NA; abundance: once; j_gene: TRBJ2-2; CDR3nt: TGCGCCAGCAGCCAAGTCGGGGCCGGGGAGCTGTTTTTT; CDR3aa: CASSQVGAGELFF
v_gene: TRBV25-1; d_gene: NA; abundance: NA; j_gene: TRBJ1-6; CDR3nt: TGTGCCAGCAGTGAACCGTCATTAGGGGTTAATTCACCCCTCCACTTT; CDR3aa: CASSEPSLGVNSPLHF
v_gene: TRBV5-8; d_gene: NA; abundance: NA; j_gene: TRBJ1-2; CDR3nt: TGTGCCAGCAGCTCTCCAGGATACCTTAACTATGGCTACACCTTC; CDR3aa: CASSSPGYLNYGYTF
v_gene: TRBV5-1; d_gene: NA; abundance: once; j_gene: TRBJ2-5; CDR3nt: TGCGCCAGCAAGACCGACAGGTACCAAGAGACCCAGTACTTC; CDR3aa: CASKTDRYQETQYF
v_gene: TRBV5-1; d_gene: NA; abundance: NA; j_gene: TRBJ2-3; CDR3nt: TGCGCCAGCAGCTTGGAAGGGGTGGGAGATACGCAGTATTTT; CDR3aa: CASSLEGVGDTQYF
v_gene: TRBV27; d_gene: NA; abundance: few; j_gene: TRBJ1-1; CDR3nt: TGTGCCAGCAGTTTCCAGGGTGGCACTGAAGCTTTCTTT; CDR3aa: CASSFQGGTEAFF
v_gene: TRBV2; d_gene: NA; abundance: NA; j_gene: TRBJ1-4; CDR3nt: TGTGCCAGCAGTGAGGCTTTTGGAGGAAAACTGTTTTTT; CDR3aa: CASSEAFGGKLFF
v_gene: TRBV3-1/TRBV3-2; d_gene: TRBD2; abundance: NA; j_gene: TRBJ2-1; CDR3nt: TGTGCCAGCAGCCAAGATCTAAAACTAGCGGACAATGAGCAGTTCTTC; CDR3aa: CASSQDLKLADNEQFF
v_gene: TRBV5-8; d_gene: NA; abundance: NA; j_gene: TRBJ1-4; CDR3nt: TGTGCCAGCAGCCTGACAAGGTTCTCGGGGGAAAAACTGTTTTTT; CDR3aa: CASSLTRFSGEKLFF
v_gene: TRBV15; d_gene: NA; abundance: once; j_gene: TRBJ1-2; CDR3nt: TGTGCCACCAGCAGAGATCCAAGGCGGGGGAACTATGGCTACACCTTC; CDR3aa: CATSRDPRRGNYGYTF
v_gene: TRBV6-2/TRBV6-3; d_gene: NA; abundance: NA; j_gene: TRBJ2-7; CDR3nt: TGTGCCAGCAGCCCCCCGAACGGGTACGAGCAGTACTTC; CDR3aa: CASSPPNGYEQYF
v_gene: TRBV13; d_gene: TRBD1; abundance: NA; j_gene: TRBJ2-5; CDR3nt: TGTGCCAGCAGCTTACGGGACAGGTACCAAGAGACCCAGTACTTC; CDR3aa: CASSLRDRYQETQYF
v_gene: TRBV24-1; d_gene: NA; abundance: NA; j_gene: TRBJ2-5; CDR3nt: TGTGCCACCAGTGATTTTGGTAAGAACCAAGAGTGGACCCAGTACTTC; CDR3aa: CATSDFGKNQEWTQYF
v_gene: TRBV12-3/TRBV12-4; d_gene: NA; abundance: NA; j_gene: TRBJ2-7; CDR3nt: TGTGCCAGCAGTTTAGGCAGCTCCTACGAGCAGTACTTC; CDR3aa: CASSLGSSYEQYF
v_gene: TRBV6-5; d_gene: NA; abundance: NA; j_gene: TRBJ2-2; CDR3nt: TGTGCCACCCATCGGGGGGCAAAATCCGGGGAGCTGTTTTTT; CDR3aa: CATHRGAKSGELFF
v_gene: TRBV18; d_gene: TRBD1; abundance: NA; j_gene: TRBJ2-7; CDR3nt: TGTGCCAGCTCATCGGGACAGACCTACGAGCAGTACTTC; CDR3aa: CASSSGQTYEQYF
v_gene: TRBV18; d_gene: TRBD2; abundance: once; j_gene: TRBJ2-1; CDR3nt: TGTGCCAGCTCACTATCGCTTAGCGGGAGGGATGAGCAGTTCTTC; CDR3aa: CASSLSLSGRDEQFF
v_gene: TRBV6-1; d_gene: NA; abundance: NA; j_gene: TRBJ2-1; CDR3nt: TGTGCCAGCAGTGAAGCTACGCCGAGGGGGTGGCAGTTCTTC; CDR3aa: CASSEATPRGWQFF
v_gene: TRBV28; d_gene: NA; abundance: NA; j_gene: TRBJ2-2; CDR3nt: TGTGCCAGCAGTATTCTAGCGACAGGGGAGCTGTTTTTT; CDR3aa: CASSILATGELFF